One TCR beta chain is described in this entry. This sample was taken from a study of blood T cell repertoires in COVID-19. Study-wide context: Specimens from acute and convalescent COVID-19 originated in the United States, Italy and Spain.

TCRdb keeps only in-frame clones here, not all; method: immunoSEQ multiplex PCR. The repertoire has 50,000 to 75,000 clones, roughly nine tenths of them found once; the top ten carry 8.5% to 10%. Germline assignment: CDR1 LGHNA and CDR2 YSLEER. This CDR3 contains 15 residues. The V end lost 1 base, the J end lost 3 bases, and 12 bases lay between the germline ends. Material: peripheral blood. The chain carries TRBV4-3 and TRBJ1-2, with a possible D match to TRBD1 (6 bases). This sequence originates from a human donor in a cohort sampled during active COVID-19. As DNA, the CDR3 is TGCGCCAGCAGCCAAGTTGGGAACAGGGACTATGGCTACACCTTC. This gives the protein CASSQVGNRDYGYTF.